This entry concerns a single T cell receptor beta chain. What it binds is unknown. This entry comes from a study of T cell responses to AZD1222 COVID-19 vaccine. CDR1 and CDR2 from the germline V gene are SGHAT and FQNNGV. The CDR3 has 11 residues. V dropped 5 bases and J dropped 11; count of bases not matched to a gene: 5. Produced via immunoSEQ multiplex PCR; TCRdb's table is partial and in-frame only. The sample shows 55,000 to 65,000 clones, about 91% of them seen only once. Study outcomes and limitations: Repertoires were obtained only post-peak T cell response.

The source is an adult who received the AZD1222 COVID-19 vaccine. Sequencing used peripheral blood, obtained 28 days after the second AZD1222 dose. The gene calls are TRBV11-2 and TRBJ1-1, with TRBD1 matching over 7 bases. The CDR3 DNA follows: TGTGCCAGCAGCCGCGACAGGGTGGCTTTCTTT. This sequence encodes CASSRDRVAFF.